One T cell receptor beta chain is described in this entry. Its antigen target is currently unknown. No much larger clone is present one base from it, and per-base qualities are unavailable. Peripheral blood CD8+ and CD4+ T cells from healthy donors, Susac syndrome patients and multiple sclerosis patients were profiled by high-throughput TCR beta sequencing. The multiple sclerosis controls were treatment-naive patients whose relapsing-remitting disease, either stable or active, fulfilled the revised McDonald criteria. Bulk CD8+ and CD4+ T cells were purified by magnetic negative isolation, while CD8+ TEMRA cells were enriched using FACS. Blood was drawn into EDTA tubes, processed within 24 hours, and PBMCs were isolated by density gradient centrifugation. PBMCs intended for TCR sequencing were frozen in liquid nitrogen and were later thawed in a 37 degrees C water bath. Purity of sorted or isolated CD4+, CD8+ and CD8+ TEMRA cells was at least 90%.

RNA was extracted with the RNeasy kit and roughly 0.45 to 1 ug was reverse transcribed using random hexamers. The immunoSEQ multiplex PCR assay, which covers 54 Vbeta and 13 Jbeta segments, was used to amplify TCR beta CDR3 regions. To correct PCR amplification bias, a synthetic template baseline was used for both primer optimization and computational correction. Per the authors' processing: Reads were annotated to V, D and J genes according to IMGT and were analyzed with immunoSEQ Analyzer, with only productive sequences retained. Clonality was calculated as one minus the Shannon entropy normalized by log2 of the number of productive unique sequences. For each patient and control, public and private clones were evaluated among the 100 most prevalent clones. Clones were defined as Susac-specific when absent from the healthy and MS cohorts, from about 1,100 published viral clones and from other ImmuneACCESS disease sequences. TCRdb itself trimmed the public reads at Q25 with fastp, ran MiXCR and retained productive beta chains. Rows with one shared CDR3 protein collapse into an entry with the most common genes and DNA. The V and J calls shown here were made by TCRdb, not taken from the authors' results. The sample data list fewer than 300,000 distinct CDR3 sequences, and 70% to 90% of these were observed just once. The ten top clones hold around 0.12% of the sample.

The data are from a study of CD8 T cells in Susac syndrome (dated 2019 in TCRdb). In terms of the full investigation: Repertoire sequencing was used to test whether CD8+ T cell activation and differentiation in Susac syndrome was antigen driven. The study compared CD8+ T cell repertoire clonality among 12 healthy donors, around 14 Susac syndrome patients and roughly 16 multiple sclerosis patients. Overall study results and their limits: The TCR sequencing and HLA analysis was acknowledged to have included a relatively small number of individuals.

Trimming at the junction amounts to 3 bases on V and 2 bases on J, and the germline ends lie 21 bases apart. The germline V gene (reference sequence) specifies DFQATT as CDR1 and SNEGSKA as CDR2. Reading from cysteine to phenylalanine, the CDR3 counts 17 amino acids. Solely the CDR3 DNA is kept, with 51 bases framed from the first base. The receptor was derived from a human donor with multiple sclerosis. Sequencing was carried out using CD8+ T cells from PBMCs. The chain was built from TRBV20-1 and TRBJ2-3, and perhaps TRBD1 as D gene, on 5 matching bases. The DNA sequence is given as TGCAGTGCTAGGGGGCCACTTCCCCGTGTAGACACAGATACGCAGTATTTT. Its protein product is CSARGPLPRVDTDTQYF.